This record covers a single TCR beta chain. Antigen: not known. The data originate from a study of vaccination and CD4 T cells after COVID-19. Treatment indicated: approximately nine-day PBMC culture with coronavirus spike peptide pools or control peptides (ViraFEST assay). The Oncomine TCR Beta short-read assay sequenced DNA from cultured CD4+ T cells. TCRdb analysed the PCR reads with MiXCR anew, one entry per CDR3 protein. The sample carries 9,500 to 15,000 distinct CDR3 sequences, 58% recorded once. Germline V gives CDR1 SGHTA, CDR2 FQGNSA. CDR3 length: 14 residues. V was cut by 3 bases and J by 1 base, with 7 bases left in between.

This chain joins TRBV7-2 and TRBJ1-5; D uncertain. This receptor was taken from a human donor who had recovered from COVID-19. Sequencing was carried out using CD4+ T cells from blood, cultured in vitro. This CDR3 is CASSFGRSNQPQHF. The CDR3 DNA is TGTGCCAGCAGCTTCGGCAGGAGCAATCAGCCCCAGCATTTT.